The rows below give T cell receptor beta chains drawn from one sample of a study of Graves' ophthalmopathy and Graves' hyperthyroidism. In TCRdb, the multiplex PCR reads were re-called with MiXCR into one record per CDR3 protein. Counted here are some 200,000 distinct CDR3 sequences, under 30% occurring once; the ten biggest clones make up approximately 9.1%. Sequencing was performed on peripheral blood. These receptors were collected from a man aged 45 to 65 with Graves' ophthalmopathy. Each CDR3 is given with its conserved first and last residue. Each record gives: V gene, J gene, clone size, D gene, CDR3 protein, CDR3 DNA. A D gene is named only where the DNA matches it firmly. The listing skips clone size in some rows; elsewhere it reads once, few, many or a size class.

V: TRBV29-1; J: TRBJ2-7; size: many; D: TRBD1; CDR3: CSVAFGTGGLGEQYF; DNA: TGCAGCGTTGCTTTTGGGACAGGGGGGCTCGGGGAGCAGTACTTC
V: TRBV6-5; J: TRBJ2-7; size: many; D: TRBD2; CDR3: CASSYTAGRDYEQYF; DNA: TGTGCCAGCAGTTACACGGCGGGGAGGGATTACGAGCAGTACTTC
V: TRBV24-1; J: TRBJ1-2; size: NA; D: TRBD1; CDR3: CATSDRTGLYGYTF; DNA: TGTGCCACCAGTGATAGGACAGGGCTCTATGGCTACACCTTC
V: TRBV11-1; J: TRBJ2-2; size: NA; D: NA; CDR3: CASSSGPHTGELFF; DNA: TGTGCCAGCAGCTCCGGCCCCCACACCGGGGAGCTGTTTTTT
V: TRBV27; J: TRBJ2-5; size: many; D: NA; CDR3: CASSFGERETQYF; DNA: TGTGCCAGCAGTTTCGGTGAAAGGGAGACCCAGTACTTC
V: TRBV12-3/TRBV12-4; J: TRBJ1-5; size: NA; D: NA; CDR3: CASSSGEENQPQHF; DNA: TGTGCCAGCAGTTCCGGGGAGGAAAATCAGCCCCAGCATTTT
V: TRBV28; J: TRBJ1-3; size: many; D: NA; CDR3: CASRGGAFSGNTIYF; DNA: TGTGCCAGCAGAGGGGGGGCTTTCTCTGGAAACACCATATATTTT
V: TRBV12-3/TRBV12-4; J: TRBJ1-1; size: NA; D: TRBD1; CDR3: CASNNPGQVTEAFF; DNA: TGTGCCAGCAACAACCCGGGACAGGTCACTGAAGCTTTCTTT
V: TRBV7-2; J: TRBJ2-6; size: many; D: NA; CDR3: CASSLREAGANVLTF; DNA: TGTGCCAGCAGCTTACGCGAGGCTGGGGCCAACGTCCTGACTTTC
V: TRBV7-2; J: TRBJ2-5; size: many; D: NA; CDR3: CASSFGLTETQYF; DNA: TGTGCCAGCAGCTTCGGGCTAACCGAGACCCAGTACTTC
V: TRBV5-1; J: TRBJ2-7; size: many; D: NA; CDR3: CASSLDRAHEQYF; DNA: TGCGCCAGCAGCTTGGACAGGGCCCACGAGCAGTACTTC
V: TRBV29-1; J: TRBJ1-1; size: few; D: NA; CDR3: CSVAKGGTEAFF; DNA: TGCAGCGTTGCGAAAGGGGGCACTGAAGCTTTCTTT
V: TRBV12-3/TRBV12-4; J: TRBJ1-5; size: many; D: NA; CDR3: CASSLGDYQPQHF; DNA: TGTGCCAGCAGTTTAGGCGACTATCAGCCCCAGCATTTT
V: TRBV5-1; J: TRBJ1-2; size: many; D: TRBD1; CDR3: CASSLDRGNGYTF; DNA: TGCGCCAGCAGCTTGGACAGGGGAAATGGCTACACCTTC
V: TRBV7-2; J: TRBJ1-6; size: NA; D: NA; CDR3: CASSLRAGSLSQPLHF; DNA: TGTGCCAGCAGCTTACGGGCAGGTTCCTTGTCGCAACCCCTCCACTTT
V: TRBV28; J: TRBJ2-7; size: NA; D: TRBD1; CDR3: CASRGLGQGYEQYF; DNA: TGTGCCAGCAGAGGGTTGGGACAGGGGTACGAGCAGTACTTC
V: TRBV28; J: TRBJ2-7; size: NA; D: TRBD1; CDR3: CASSEIQGFTYEQYF; DNA: TGTGCCAGCAGTGAAATACAGGGGTTTACCTACGAGCAGTACTTC
V: TRBV6-2/TRBV6-3; J: TRBJ2-4; size: many; D: NA; CDR3: CASSPGVAKNIQYF; DNA: TGTGCCAGCAGTCCCGGGGTAGCCAAAAACATTCAGTACTTC
V: TRBV7-9; J: TRBJ2-7; size: many; D: NA; CDR3: CASSQVAGQTYEQYF; DNA: TGTGCCAGCAGCCAAGTTGCGGGACAAACCTACGAGCAGTACTTC
V: TRBV4-2; J: TRBJ1-5; size: many; D: TRBD1; CDR3: CASSQGQSIGNQPQHF; DNA: TGTGCCAGCAGCCAGGGACAGAGTATAGGCAATCAGCCCCAGCATTTT
V: TRBV12-3/TRBV12-4; J: TRBJ2-7; size: many; D: NA; CDR3: CASRRGGEGEQYF; DNA: TGTGCCAGTCGCCGGGGCGGGGAAGGCGAGCAGTACTTC
V: TRBV6-5; J: TRBJ2-5; size: many; D: TRBD2; CDR3: CASTEGTSSLWQETQYF; DNA: TGTGCCAGCACCGAGGGGACTAGCTCTCTTTGGCAAGAGACCCAGTACTTC
V: TRBV2; J: TRBJ1-2; size: NA; D: NA; CDR3: CASSAAYSVGGYTF; DNA: TGTGCCAGCAGTGCGGCCTATTCGGTTGGGGGCTACACCTTC
V: TRBV7-2; J: TRBJ1-6; size: many; D: NA; CDR3: CASSLGVFGGNNSPLHF; DNA: TGTGCCAGCAGCTTGGGGGTTTTCGGGGGAAATAATTCACCCCTCCACTTT
V: TRBV6-2/TRBV6-3; J: TRBJ2-5; size: NA; D: NA; CDR3: CASTKGMETQYF; DNA: TGTGCCAGCACCAAGGGGATGGAGACCCAGTACTTC
V: TRBV6-1; J: TRBJ2-4; size: many; D: NA; CDR3: CASSRETDSIQYF; DNA: TGTGCCAGCAGTCGCGAGACGGATAGCATTCAGTACTTC
V: TRBV19; J: TRBJ2-2; size: many; D: TRBD1; CDR3: CASSIVRTGVGELFF; DNA: TGTGCCAGTAGTATAGTTAGGACAGGGGTCGGGGAGCTGTTTTTT
V: TRBV2; J: TRBJ2-7; size: NA; D: NA; CDR3: CASSEVNEQYF; DNA: TGTGCCAGCAGTGAAGTCAACGAGCAGTACTTC
V: TRBV6-2/TRBV6-3; J: TRBJ1-2; size: many; D: NA; CDR3: CASSYQSDGYTF; DNA: TGTGCCAGCAGTTATCAGTCCGATGGCTACACCTTC
V: TRBV29-1; J: TRBJ2-7; size: many; D: TRBD2; CDR3: CSVETGGVEQYF; DNA: TGCAGCGTTGAAACGGGAGGAGTCGAGCAGTACTTC
V: TRBV12-3/TRBV12-4; J: TRBJ2-2; size: many; D: NA; CDR3: CASSWKTVPNTGELFF; DNA: TGTGCCAGCAGTTGGAAGACAGTCCCGAACACCGGGGAGCTGTTTTTT
V: TRBV29-1; J: TRBJ2-7; size: NA; D: TRBD1; CDR3: CSVTTGSPYEQYF; DNA: TGCAGCGTAACGACAGGGAGCCCCTACGAGCAGTACTTC
V: TRBV12-3/TRBV12-4; J: TRBJ2-3; size: many; D: NA; CDR3: CASSLGSTDTQYF; DNA: TGTGCCAGCAGTTTAGGCAGCACAGATACGCAGTATTTT
V: TRBV12-3/TRBV12-4; J: TRBJ1-1; size: many; D: NA; CDR3: CAGSLAENTEAFF; DNA: TGTGCCGGCAGTTTAGCGGAAAACACTGAAGCTTTCTTT
V: TRBV28; J: TRBJ1-6; size: NA; D: NA; CDR3: CASSEARGRAGYSPLHF; DNA: TGTGCCAGCAGTGAGGCCAGGGGCCGCGCCGGATATTCACCCCTCCACTTT